The 29 T cell receptor beta chains reported below all come from one sample, sequenced in a study of shared clonotypes between healthy human individuals. The assay was immunoSEQ multiplex PCR, and TCRdb's table has in-frame clones only and misses some. The sample yields about 1.1 million clones, about 80% seen once. Sequenced input: memory CD4+ T cells from PBMCs. Subset denoted: CD45RA-negative fraction. All receptors derive from a man between 18 and 35 years old in good health. Some clones in this sample may be carry-over from other donors' samples.

V gene TRBV11-2 combines with J gene TRBJ2-7; 9 bases line up with TRBD2. The CDR3 totals 15 residues. The J segment lost 6 bases and the V segment lost 1 base, leaving 7 bases of the junction unmatched. Germline loops: CDR1 SGHAT, CDR2 FQNNGV. CDR3 bases: TGTGCCAGCAGCTTAGGGAGGGGACTAGCCTTCGAGCAGTACTTC. This sequence encodes CASSLGRGLAFEQYF.

Of note for this clone: This CDR3 is also generated by other DNA sequences in the sample. The gene calls are TRBV28 and TRBJ1-1, with no clear D. Per germline, CDR1 MDHEN and CDR2 SYDVKM. The CDR3 runs to 13 residues. The V end lost 10 bases, the J end lost 2 bases, and 14 bases lay between the germline ends. CDR3 DNA: TGTGCCACGGGAGGCGGGGTAAACACTGAAGCTTTCTTT. Its protein is CATGGGVNTEAFF.

This chain connects TRBV27 to TRBJ2-7, with a possible D match to TRBD2 (5 bases). The CDR3 covers 15 residues. Trimming pared 5 bases from V and 4 bases from J, leaving 18 bases between. In germline, CDR1 is MNHEY, CDR2 SMNVEV (reference sequence). Here the CDR3 DNA reads TGTGCCAGCAGTGTGGGTAGCGCTAGTCGGTACGAGCAGTACTTC. Its protein product is CASSVGSASRYEQYF.

About this clone itself: This CDR3 is also generated by other DNA sequences in the sample. The chain links TRBV5-1 to TRBJ1-5; D gene ambiguous. V shed 2 bases and J shed 2 bases, with 8 bases lying between them. CDR1 is SGHRS, CDR2 YFSETQ, per germline. The CDR3 loop spans 14 amino acids. The CDR3 DNA reads as TGCGCCAGCAGCTTTGAGGGTGGCAATCAGCCCCAGCATTTT. Translating gives CASSFEGGNQPQHF.

The chain joins TRBV6-5 to TRBJ2-7; D is ambiguous. This CDR3 is 13 amino acids long. CDR1 and CDR2 (germline): MNHEY, SVGAGI. The V gene lost 9 bases and the J gene lost 2 bases, with 14 bases spanning the gap. CDR3: CASSLGPAYEQYF. CDR3 DNA sequence: TGTGCCAGTTCATTGGGTCCCGCCTACGAGCAGTACTTC.

The rearrangement links TRBV9 to TRBJ1-2; 10 bases line up with TRBD1. Germline loops: CDR1 SGDLS, CDR2 YYNGEE. The CDR3 totals 15 residues. V lost 4 bases, J lost 8 bases, and 11 bases stayed unmatched. CDR3 protein: CASSPRQGAAGGYTF. The CDR3 region has the DNA TGTGCCAGCAGCCCAAGACAGGGGGCGGCTGGGGGCTACACCTTC.

The gene calls are TRBV6-5 and TRBJ2-1, with no clear D. Germline CDR1 MNHEY, CDR2 SVGAGI. The CDR3 loop spans 14 amino acids. The ends were cut back, 6 bases at V and 0 bases at J, with 9 bases in the middle. CDR3 sequence reads: CASSDSFSYNEQFF. The CDR3 DNA follows: TGTGCCAGCAGCGACTCCTTCTCCTACAATGAGCAGTTCTTC.

The V gene is TRBV28, the J gene TRBJ1-2; TRBD1 might be the D (5 bases). The germline V gene encodes CDR1 MDHEN and CDR2 SYDVKM. V lost 7 bases to trimming and J lost 8 bases, with 17 bases between them. This CDR3 contains 13 residues. The CDR3 region has the DNA TGTGCCAGCACGAAACCGAGGGGCCGAGGCTACACCTTC. Protein product: CASTKPRGRGYTF.

The chain links TRBV2 to TRBJ1-1; TRBD1 matches 8 bases. Germline CDR1 reads SNHLY; CDR2 reads FYNNEI. The CDR3 runs 14 residues. With V trimmed by 6 bases and J by 3 bases, 6 bases remained unmatched. The CDR3, as DNA: TGTGCCAGCAGAGACAGGGGCCGTCACACTGAAGCTTTCTTT. Translated, it gives CASRDRGRHTEAFF.

The chain uses TRBV18 and TRBJ2-2; D is possibly TRBD1 or TRBD2 (5 bases each). Germline CDR1 and CDR2: KGHSH and LQKENI. V shed 3 bases and J shed 2 bases, with 19 bases lying between them. The CDR3 totals 18 residues. In nucleotides, the CDR3 is TGTGCCAGCTCACCTTTAATGTCGGGGCTGGCCAACACCGGGGAGCTGTTTTTT. It specifies CASSPLMSGLANTGELFF.

About this clone itself: The same CDR3 arises from other DNA sequences in this sample as well. The rearrangement uses TRBV28 and TRBJ2-7; D unresolved. V lost 2 bases and J 4 bases, leaving 6 bases between the germline ends. This CDR3 comprises 12 residues. CDR1 is MDHEN, CDR2 SYDVKM, per germline. The CDR3 here is CASSLVGYEQYF. CDR3 sequence (DNA): TGTGCCAGCAGTTTAGTGGGATACGAGCAGTACTTC.

This clone came up once. The J gene is TRBJ1-1, the V gene TRBV6-1; perhaps TRBD1 as D (5 bases). This CDR3 spans 13 amino acids. Germline CDR1 MNHNS, CDR2 SASEGT. Trimming left V 6 bases short and J 0 bases short, with 8 bases between. CDR3 in amino acids: CASRRGLNTEAFF. The CDR3 DNA reads as TGTGCCAGCAGAAGGGGACTGAACACTGAAGCTTTCTTT.

The rearrangement links TRBV18 to TRBJ1-1; tentatively, D is TRBD1 (6 bases). CDR1 KGHSH and CDR2 LQKENI come from the germline V gene. Trimming cost V 5 bases and J 4 bases, with 14 bases left between them. CDR3 length equals 14 residues. The CDR3 sequence is CASSLQGGSTEAFF. DNA for the CDR3: TGTGCCAGCTCATTACAGGGCGGGAGCACTGAAGCTTTCTTT.

The V gene is TRBV30, the J gene TRBJ2-3, with D possibly TRBD2 on 5 matching bases. V lost 2 bases and J 4 bases, leaving 10 bases between the germline ends. The CDR3 runs 13 residues. Germline CDR1 reads GTSNPN; CDR2 reads SVGIG (reference sequence). Here the CDR3 reads CAWSPRAADTQYF. CDR3 in DNA: TGTGCCTGGAGTCCCCGAGCGGCAGATACGCAGTATTTT.

This clone was detected only once. The V and J genes are TRBV5-8 and TRBJ1-4; D perhaps matches TRBD1 (6 bases). The CDR3 sequence is 15 residues long. The V end was cut by 0 bases, the J end by 5 bases, with 11 bases between. Germline CDR1 is SGHTS and CDR2 is YDEGEE. CDR3 in DNA: TGTGCCAGCAGCTTGGCCAAGGGGACAAATGAAAAACTGTTTTTT. The encoded protein is CASSLAKGTNEKLFF.

The chain recombines TRBV9 with TRBJ2-5, with D maybe TRBD1 (5 bases). The assigned J gene may be wrong: the sequence end matches TRBJ2-7 better. Germline-derived CDR1 and CDR2 are SGDLS and YYNGEE. There are 14 residues in the CDR3. The DNA for the CDR3 is TGTGCCAGCAGCGGCCCTCAGGGTGCGTACGAGCAGTACTTC. Its protein is CASSGPQGAYEQYF.

This clone turned up a few times. The chain is built from TRBV6-5 and TRBJ1-5; D remains ambiguous. V was shortened by 4 bases and J by 5 bases, with 9 bases between the two germline ends. The germline CDR1 and CDR2 sequences are MNHEY and SVGAGI. The CDR3 loop spans 13 amino acids. CDR3 nucleotide sequence: TGTGCCAGCAGTTTGACCCGTGATCAGCCCCAGCATTTT. This encodes CASSLTRDQPQHF.

This clone was seen once. V usage is TRBV5-3 and J usage is TRBJ2-7, with D perhaps TRBD1 or TRBD2 (6 bases each). TRBV5-3 is reported as an ORF; its role is uncertain. V was pared by 3 bases and J by 6 bases, with 19 bases between. There are 15 residues in the CDR3. CDR3 residues: CARSSGDTVRGEQYF. The CDR3 region has the DNA TGTGCCAGAAGCTCGGGGGACACAGTGAGGGGCGAGCAGTACTTC.

V usage is TRBV25-1 and J usage is TRBJ2-3; 9 bases are shared with TRBD2. The CDR3 consists of 17 residues. Looked up from germline, CDR1 is MGHDK and CDR2 is SYGVNS. V shed 4 bases, J shed 5 bases, and the junction held 13 bases outside the gene matches. Written as DNA, the CDR3 is TGTGCCAGCAGTGGACATAGCGGGAGAGGAACGGGAGATACGCAGTATTTT. Translating gives CASSGHSGRGTGDTQYF.

The chain has TRBV7-3 and TRBJ1-2; TRBD1 matches at 8 bases. Germline V CDR1 and CDR2: SGHTA, FQGTGA. The CDR3 extends over 13 amino acids. V was pared by 4 bases and J by 8 bases, with 6 bases of the junction left unmatched. The CDR3 DNA reads TGTGCCAGCAGCTCGCCGACAGGGGTCGGCTACACCTTC. Protein: CASSSPTGVGYTF. Complete variable domain (other parts from reference TRBV7-3 and TRBJ1-2): GAGVSQTPSNKVTEKGKYVELRCDPISGHTALYWYRQSLGQGPEFLIYFQGTGAADDSGLPNDRFFAVRPEGSVSTLKIQRTERGDSAVYLCASSSPTGVGYTFGSGTRLTVV.

The chain employs TRBV11-3 and TRBJ2-6; 11 nucleotides agree with TRBD1. V was clipped by 5 bases and J by 0 bases; unmatched bases: 9. This CDR3 spans 19 amino acids. Germline V CDR1 and CDR2: SGHNT, YENEEA. DNA of the CDR3: TGTGCCAGCAGCCCGAGACCCGGGACAGGGGGCTCTGGGGCCAACGTCCTGACTTTC. Encoded protein: CASSPRPGTGGSGANVLTF. The whole variable domain, filled in from reference TRBV11-3 and TRBJ2-6, reads EAGVVQSPRYKIIEKKQPVAFWCNPISGHNTLYWYLQNLGQGPELLIRYENEEAVDDSQLPKDRFSAERLKGVDSTLKIQPAELGDSAVYLCASSPRPGTGGSGANVLTFGAGSRLTVL.

This clone was found once. The chain is built from TRBV18 and TRBJ2-1; D gene unclear. Germline V lookup: CDR1 KGHSH, CDR2 LQKENI. Trimming pared 2 bases from V and 0 bases from J, leaving 5 bases between. The CDR3 runs 14 residues. The CDR3 here is CASSPMSSYNEQFF. The CDR3 bases are TGTGCCAGCTCACCAATGAGCTCCTACAATGAGCAGTTCTTC.

The chain has TRBV5-1 and TRBJ2-2, with a tentative D call TRBD1 (6 bases). Between the trimmed V and J ends, which lost 0 bases and 1 base, there was a span of 10 bases. Germline V CDR1 and CDR2: SGHRS, YFSETQ. The CDR3 extends over 16 amino acids. The CDR3 region has the DNA TGCGCCAGCAGCTTGGCAGGGACATTGAACACCGGGGAGCTGTTTTTT. It encodes CASSLAGTLNTGELFF.

Comment on this clone: In the same sample, other DNA sequences code for this CDR3. The chain couples TRBV11-3 to TRBJ2-5, with D perhaps matching TRBD2 (6 bases). Germline lookup yields CDR1 SGHNT and CDR2 YENEEA. V was pared by 5 bases and J by 3 bases, with 10 bases between. This CDR3 spans 13 amino acids. CDR3 residues: CASSLGGEETQYF. The CDR3 DNA is TGTGCCAGCAGCCTAGGCGGGGAAGAGACCCAGTACTTC.

J is TRBJ2-5 and V is TRBV2; D remains ambiguous. The CDR3 extends over 15 amino acids. The V end was cut by 6 bases, the J end by 0 bases, with 14 bases between. Germline V lookup: CDR1 SNHLY, CDR2 FYNNEI. CDR3 nucleotides: TGTGCCAGCAGCGCTCAGGTCCTGTACCAAGAGACCCAGTACTTC. Its translation: CASSAQVLYQETQYF.

V is TRBV11-3 and J is TRBJ2-7; D uncertain. The CDR3 totals 13 residues. Germline V lookup: CDR1 SGHNT, CDR2 YENEEA. The V gene lost 1 base and the J gene lost 6 bases, with 10 bases spanning the gap. CDR3 sequence: CASSLVTRSEQYF. CDR3 bases: TGTGCCAGCAGCTTAGTAACGAGGAGCGAGCAGTACTTC.

The rearrangement uses TRBV6-1 and TRBJ2-7; the D is unclear. V dropped 4 bases and J dropped 7 bases, with 5 bases sitting between them. Germline V gene sequence: CDR1 MNHNS, CDR2 SASEGT. This CDR3 is built from 10 residues. The CDR3 here is CASSVGEQYF. The CDR3 nucleotides read TGTGCCAGCAGTGTAGGGGAGCAGTACTTC.

The rearrangement links TRBV10-3 to TRBJ2-3; 11 bases match TRBD2. The CDR3 is 18 amino acids. Germline CDR1 reads ENHRY; CDR2 reads SYGVKD. J lost 2 bases, V lost 0 bases, and 7 bases had no gene match. The CDR3 DNA reads as TGTGCCATCAGTGAGTCGAGGGAACTAGCGGGAGTCACAGATACGCAGTATTTT. Translation gives CAISESRELAGVTDTQYF.

Only a few counts were recorded for this clone. The CDR3 loop reads CASSLGVPAGNQPQHF. The CDR3 DNA reads TGTGCCAGCAGTTTGGGGGTTCCTGCCGGCAATCAGCCCCAGCATTTT. This chain connects TRBV27 to TRBJ1-5; weak D call: TRBD1 (5 bases). The V gene lost 3 bases and the J gene lost 2 bases, with 14 bases spanning the gap. The CDR3 contains 16 residues. Germline V gene sequence: CDR1 MNHEY, CDR2 SMNVEV (reference sequence).